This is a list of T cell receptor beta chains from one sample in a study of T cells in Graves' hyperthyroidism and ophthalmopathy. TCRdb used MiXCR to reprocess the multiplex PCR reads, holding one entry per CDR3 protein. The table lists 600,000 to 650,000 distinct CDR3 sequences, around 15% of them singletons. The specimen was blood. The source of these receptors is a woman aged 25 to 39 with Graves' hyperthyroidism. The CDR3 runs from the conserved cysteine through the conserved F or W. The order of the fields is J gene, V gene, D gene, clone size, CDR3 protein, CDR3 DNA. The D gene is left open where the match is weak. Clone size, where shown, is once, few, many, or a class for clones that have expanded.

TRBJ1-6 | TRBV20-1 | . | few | CSAREPTGRDSPLHF | TGCAGTGCTAGAGAACCTACAGGGAGAGACTCACCCCTCCACTTT
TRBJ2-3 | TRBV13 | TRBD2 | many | CASSRTSGKTDTQYF | TGTGCCAGCAGCCGGACTAGCGGGAAAACAGATACGCAGTATTTT
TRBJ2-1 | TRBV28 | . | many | CASSLIDSSYNEQFF | TGTGCCAGCAGTTTAATTGACAGCTCCTACAATGAGCAGTTCTTC
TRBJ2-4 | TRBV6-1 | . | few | CASREGLWKNIQYF | TGTGCCAGCAGAGAAGGACTATGGAAAAACATTCAGTACTTC
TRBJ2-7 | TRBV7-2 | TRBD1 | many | CASSFDRGDEQYF | TGTGCCAGCAGCTTCGACAGGGGGGACGAGCAGTACTTC
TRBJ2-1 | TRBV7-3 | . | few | CASSLSGFSYNEQFF | TGTGCCAGCAGCTTGAGCGGGTTCTCCTACAATGAGCAGTTCTTC
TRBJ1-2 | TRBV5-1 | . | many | CASSLEGMDGYTF | TGCGCCAGCAGCTTGGAAGGGATGGATGGCTACACCTTC
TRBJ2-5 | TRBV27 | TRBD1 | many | CASGQGEKTQYF | TGTGCCAGCGGACAGGGGGAAAAGACCCAGTACTTC
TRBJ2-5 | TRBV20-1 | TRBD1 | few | CSAINRGLWETQYF | TGCAGTGCTATCAACAGGGGGCTGTGGGAGACCCAGTACTTC
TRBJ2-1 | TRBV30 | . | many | CAWSVGSGPNEQFF | TGTGCCTGGAGCGTGGGAAGTGGACCCAATGAGCAGTTCTTC
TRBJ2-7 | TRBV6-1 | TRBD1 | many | CASDRGGNRLNTYEQYF | TGTGCCAGTGACAGGGGTGGAAACCGCCTCAACACCTACGAGCAGTACTTC
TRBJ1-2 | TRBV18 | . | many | CASSLRGNGYTF | TGTGCCAGCTCACTCCGGGGAAATGGCTACACCTTC
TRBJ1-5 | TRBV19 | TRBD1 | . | CASTSRQGRLSNQPQHF | TGTGCCAGTACTAGTCGACAGGGGAGGTTAAGCAATCAGCCCCAGCATTTT
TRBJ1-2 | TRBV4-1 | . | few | CASSPDRVYGYTF | TGCGCCAGCAGCCCGGACAGAGTCTATGGCTACACCTTC
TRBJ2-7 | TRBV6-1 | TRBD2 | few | CASSEWLAGKPYEQYF | TGTGCCAGCAGTGAATGGCTAGCGGGAAAGCCCTACGAGCAGTACTTC
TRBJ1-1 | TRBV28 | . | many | CASRGEWTSEAFF | TGTGCCAGCAGGGGGGAGTGGACGTCTGAAGCTTTCTTT
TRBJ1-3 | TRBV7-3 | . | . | CASSRLRGEAPRNTIYF | TGTGCCAGCAGCCGACTCCGGGGGGAGGCGCCGAGAAACACCATATATTTT
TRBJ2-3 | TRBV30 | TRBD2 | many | CAWSVGTSGFTDTQYF | TGTGCCTGGAGTGTAGGGACTAGCGGTTTCACAGATACGCAGTATTTT
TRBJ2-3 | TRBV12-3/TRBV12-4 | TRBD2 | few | CASSPGLAGEHSTDTQYF | TGTGCCAGCAGCCCGGGACTAGCGGGAGAACATAGCACAGATACGCAGTATTTT
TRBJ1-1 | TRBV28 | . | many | CASSPRTSEAFF | TGTGCCAGCAGTCCCCGGACATCGGAAGCTTTCTTT
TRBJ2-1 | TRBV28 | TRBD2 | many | CATGNLAGGTDNEQFF | TGTGCCACAGGGAATCTAGCGGGAGGGACGGACAATGAGCAGTTCTTC
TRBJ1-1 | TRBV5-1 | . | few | CASSLNGAGNTEAFF | TGCGCCAGCAGCTTAAATGGGGCGGGGAACACTGAAGCTTTCTTT
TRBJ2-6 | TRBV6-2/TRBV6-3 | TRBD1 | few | CASSPGTGGPGANVLTF | TGTGCCAGCAGTCCCGGGACAGGCGGCCCTGGGGCCAACGTCCTGACTTTC
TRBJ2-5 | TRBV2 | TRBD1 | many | CASNKLGTGAQGETQYF | TGTGCCAGCAATAAGCTTGGGACAGGGGCCCAGGGGGAGACCCAGTACTTC
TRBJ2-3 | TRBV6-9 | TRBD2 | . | CASSYPTWTRGPDTQYF | TGTGCCAGCAGTTACCCTACGTGGACTAGAGGCCCAGATACGCAGTATTTT
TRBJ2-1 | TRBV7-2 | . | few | CASSRIQESSYNEQFF | TGTGCCAGCAGCCGCATACAGGAGAGCTCCTACAATGAGCAGTTCTTC
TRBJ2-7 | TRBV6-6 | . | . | CASSYQASSEQYF | TGTGCCAGCAGTTACCAGGCGTCCTCCGAGCAGTACTTC
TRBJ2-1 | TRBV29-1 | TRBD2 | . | CSVVGLAGLGFSYNEQFF | TGCAGCGTCGTGGGGCTAGCGGGGTTGGGATTCTCCTACAATGAGCAGTTCTTC
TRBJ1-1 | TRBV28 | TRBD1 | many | CASTQTGGYVEAFF | TGTGCCAGCACCCAAACAGGGGGATACGTTGAAGCTTTCTTT
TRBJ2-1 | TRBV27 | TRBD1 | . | CASSPTGTGNLNEQFF | TGTGCCAGCAGTCCAACCGGGACAGGGAATTTGAATGAGCAGTTCTTC
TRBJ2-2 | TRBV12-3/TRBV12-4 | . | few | CASSSTVGGELFF | TGTGCCAGCAGTTCAACCGTTGGCGGGGAGCTGTTTTTT